The entry below gives a single T cell receptor beta chain sequence along with its context. Antigen: not known. The V segment lost 5 bases and the J segment 1 base; nucleotides outside the gene matches: 9. Germline-derived CDR1 and CDR2 are SGHTA and FQGTGA. The CDR3 runs 17 residues. This entry comes from a study of cytomegalovirus exposure and HLA in healthy donors. Study-wide points: Most of the TCR beta V segments (in an earlier analysis) were productive either about 87% or about 30% of the time. Researchers left out some V segments, among them TRBV6-2 and TRBV6-3, as indistinguishable. According to reports, the classifier identified cytomegalovirus status with high specificity and sensitivity.

Primers included in the PCR were 60 Vbeta and 13 Jbeta primers. Sequencing used immunoSEQ multiplex PCR; TCRdb keeps in-frame clones, though not all of them. The table records approximately 170,000 clones, around 75% of them present only once. The TCR comes from a male donor in good health and CMV-seronegative. The V call is TRBV7-3, the J call TRBJ2-5; the match to TRBD1 covers 11 bases. The sequenced sample was PBMCs. The DNA of the CDR3 is TGTGCCAGCAGCCTAGCAGGACAGGGGGCATCCCAAGAGACCCAGTACTTC. Its protein product is CASSLAGQGASQETQYF.